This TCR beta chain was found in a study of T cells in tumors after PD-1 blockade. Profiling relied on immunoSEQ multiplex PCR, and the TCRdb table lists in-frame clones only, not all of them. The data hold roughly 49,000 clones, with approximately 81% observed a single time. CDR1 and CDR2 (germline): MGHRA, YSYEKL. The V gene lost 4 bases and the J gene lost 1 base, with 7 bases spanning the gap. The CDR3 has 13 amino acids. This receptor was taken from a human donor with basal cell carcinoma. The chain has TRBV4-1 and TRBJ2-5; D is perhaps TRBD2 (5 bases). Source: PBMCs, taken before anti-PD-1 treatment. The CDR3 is CASSRRVQETQYF. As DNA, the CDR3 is TGCGCCAGCAGCCGGCGGGTCCAAGAGACCCAGTACTTC.